A selection of T cell receptor beta chains follows, all from one sample in a study of identifying expanded T cells in peripheral blood. Sequencing was performed with immunoSEQ multiplex PCR; in TCRdb, only in-frame clones are kept and a portion is missing. The sample includes approximately 91,000 clones, approximately 90% of them seen just once. Sample: blood. Receptors were obtained from a person aged 18 to 70 in good health. Both conserved end residues are part of each CDR3.

length	V	CDR3
15	TRBV6-5	CASSYGVSGANVLTF
14	TRBV10-3	CAIRGDTANYGYTF
15	TRBV28	CASSQRDSVKNIQYF
13	TRBV18	CASSRAENQPQHF
13	TRBV28	CASSTGKNSPLHF
14	TRBV2	CASSENYGADTQYF
14	TRBV4-1	CASSLGIRTGELFF
12	TRBV9	CASSVGTDTQYF
14	TRBV27	CASSLRGVGETQYF
16	TRBV30	CAWRSGTAVSGNTIYF
13	TRBV5-1	CASSRTGRSPLHF
13	TRBV30	CAWSVGGAYEQYF
18	TRBV7-9	CASSLGSGLAGATDTQYF
16	TRBV4-3	CASSQDATSGYNEQFF
13	TRBV7-3	CASSSDSSYEQYF
15	TRBV7-2	CASSDGTGYAGELFF
16	TRBV7-9	CASSRPGTNGTDTQYF
15	TRBV7-2	CASSLGPRGYTEAFF
14	TRBV27	CASSSRDRAHGYTF
16	TRBV10-3	CATNSGTQIYTGELFF
16	TRBV7-2	CASSSIGGRYQETQYF
11	TRBV30	CAWIGATEAFF
13	TRBV27	CASSLVGGGGYTF
14	TRBV5-1	CASSYQGESDTQYF
15	TRBV19	CASIIAGESSYEQYF
15	TRBV30	CAWSVLAGGYNEQFF
15	TRBV2	CASRDRGLSNEKLFF
14	TRBV28	CASSLYRNTEKLFF
16	TRBV28	CASSSPPGTQWETQYF
17	TRBV7-3	CASSVGTGGLESTEAFF
16	TRBV4-1	CASSQDGNSFKQPQHF
15	TRBV27	CASSSRQGAFTEAFF
13	TRBV6-1	CAQGGESSSPLHF
14	TRBV6-5	CASSYSAEADTQYF
13	TRBV6-1	CASARGLGGELFF
13	TRBV6-4	CASSDGENTEAFF
17	TRBV13	CASSAKQGTATNEKLFF
13	TRBV29-1	CSAGGEGFYEQYF
16	TRBV7-2	CASSLDPGANTGELFF
14	TRBV6-5	CASSYYRGPNEQYF
14	TRBV19	CASSMGASSYEQYF
17	TRBV7-9	CASSSPVGRAGADTQYF
17	TRBV5-1	CASSTLGGPPSTGELFF
14	TRBV6-1	CASRRQGNTGELFF
11	TRBV20-1	CSAPLLYEQYF
15	TRBV28	CASTEISIHNEKLFF
13	TRBV10-3	CAIRTGERLEQYF
16	TRBV5-1	CASSLGVDPGGNEQFF
15	TRBV5-6	CASSPAASGVNEQFF
13	TRBV7-6	CASSLEADNEQFF
15	TRBV7-8	CASSPGGGDLETQYF
15	TRBV5-4	CASSLDPVTDSPLHF
14	TRBV6-5	CASSYRTGGYEQYF
15	TRBV11-2	CASSLDQGQHNEQFF
12	TRBV28	CASSLPNTEAFF
21	TRBV9	CASSPNFGGLAGAGSYNEQFF
15	TRBV6-5	CASSSPARNVEGYTF
13	TRBV6-6	CASSYSGRPPLHF
14	TRBV6-1	CASSSGWEVNEQFF